A selection of T cell receptor beta chains follows, all from one sample in a study of shared clonotypes between healthy human individuals. The table came from immunoSEQ multiplex PCR; TCRdb's copy has only in-frame clones and leaves some out. The sample carries fewer than 1.4 million clones, 70% to 80% recorded once. The source material was memory CD4+ T cells from PBMCs. The source is a man in his late teens or twenties in good health. Some clones in this sample may be carry-over from other donors' samples. CDR3s include the opening cysteine and the closing phenylalanine or tryptophan.

J gene: TRBJ2-5
V gene: TRBV10-3
CDR3 protein: CAISDSGTEQETQYF

J gene: TRBJ2-5
V gene: TRBV28
CDR3 protein: CASSLWDRQETQYF

J gene: TRBJ2-7
V gene: TRBV4-1
CDR3 protein: CASSQDVAGGGHEQYF

J gene: TRBJ2-2
V gene: TRBV19
CDR3 protein: CATRPGLAGGRGTGELFF

J gene: TRBJ2-7
V gene: TRBV19
CDR3 protein: CASSLSRGHYEQYF

J gene: TRBJ2-7
V gene: TRBV27
CDR3 protein: CASSLSSQGAYEQYF

J gene: TRBJ2-7
V gene: TRBV11-2
CDR3 protein: CASSRGGSPDEQYF

J gene: TRBJ2-1
V gene: TRBV7-3
CDR3 protein: CASSLSGAAVYEQFF

J gene: TRBJ1-1
V gene: TRBV19
CDR3 protein: CASSIGGGNTEAFF

J gene: TRBJ2-3
V gene: TRBV5-1
CDR3 protein: CASRVAARFTDTQYF

J gene: TRBJ2-3
V gene: TRBV5-1
CDR3 protein: CASSTGLAGGPDTQYF

J gene: TRBJ2-7
V gene: TRBV4-3
CDR3 protein: CASSRAISGSSHEQYF

J gene: TRBJ1-4
V gene: TRBV6-1
CDR3 protein: CATDRGITNEKLFF

J gene: TRBJ1-2
V gene: TRBV5-6
CDR3 protein: CASSLAGGAGFF

J gene: TRBJ2-7
V gene: TRBV7-8
CDR3 protein: CASSSRPGTGTGSYEQYF

J gene: TRBJ2-1
V gene: TRBV10-3
CDR3 protein: CAISESGQKRSNEQFF

J gene: NA
V gene: TRBV6-6
CDR3 protein: CASTPWPFNEQYF

J gene: TRBJ2-7
V gene: TRBV28
CDR3 protein: CASSRGQGRTEQYF

J gene: TRBJ1-5
V gene: TRBV27
CDR3 protein: CASSPPPPQHF

J gene: TRBJ1-3
V gene: TRBV7-2
CDR3 protein: CASSFSRGNTIYF

J gene: TRBJ2-6
V gene: TRBV5-4
CDR3 protein: CASSRGGLTGANVLTF

J gene: TRBJ1-1
V gene: TRBV11-2
CDR3 protein: CASSFPDRAYEAFF

J gene: TRBJ1-1
V gene: TRBV27
CDR3 protein: CASSGQVPNTEAFF

J gene: TRBJ2-5
V gene: TRBV5-6
CDR3 protein: CASSLGRGETQYF

J gene: TRBJ2-4
V gene: TRBV30
CDR3 protein: CAWSVSFENIQYF

J gene: TRBJ1-2
V gene: TRBV4-1
CDR3 protein: CASSQVGDSKRGYTF

J gene: TRBJ1-1
V gene: TRBV6-1
CDR3 protein: CASSEYGGLDTEAFF

J gene: TRBJ2-5
V gene: TRBV4-1
CDR3 protein: CASSRVGGLETQYF

J gene: TRBJ2-2
V gene: TRBV19
CDR3 protein: CASSPTGRESFGGAGELFF

J gene: TRBJ2-6
V gene: TRBV10-3
CDR3 protein: CATQGSGANVLTF

J gene: TRBJ2-2
V gene: TRBV4-1
CDR3 protein: CASSQVPPGAGELFF

J gene: TRBJ2-7
V gene: TRBV6-5
CDR3 protein: CASSNSGIRNEQYF

J gene: TRBJ2-3
V gene: TRBV7-9
CDR3 protein: CASSKSRGGGDTQYF

J gene: TRBJ1-4
V gene: TRBV9
CDR3 protein: CASSASATNEKLFF

J gene: TRBJ2-7
V gene: TRBV5-8
CDR3 protein: CASTTGPEGARRYEQYF

J gene: TRBJ2-7
V gene: TRBV5-1
CDR3 protein: CASSLGAGARIYEQYF

J gene: TRBJ1-1
V gene: TRBV6-6
CDR3 protein: CASSAQYTEAFF

J gene: TRBJ2-1
V gene: TRBV30
CDR3 protein: CAWSGGGQGEQFF

J gene: TRBJ2-3
V gene: TRBV5-1
CDR3 protein: CASSLVTSAYTDTQYF

J gene: TRBJ2-2
V gene: TRBV9
CDR3 protein: CASSPRRTGELFF

J gene: TRBJ2-5
V gene: TRBV10-3
CDR3 protein: CAISAGLAETQYF

J gene: TRBJ2-3
V gene: TRBV28
CDR3 protein: CASGATDTQYF

J gene: NA
V gene: TRBV28
CDR3 protein: CASSLGNEQYF

J gene: TRBJ2-1
V gene: TRBV5-1
CDR3 protein: CASSLDRAELNNEQFF

J gene: TRBJ2-7
V gene: TRBV11-1
CDR3 protein: CASSLDGNSYEQYF

J gene: TRBJ2-1
V gene: TRBV21-1
CDR3 protein: CASSAQTGGAAPGEQFF

J gene: TRBJ2-3
V gene: TRBV5-1
CDR3 protein: CASSFLTSGVTDTQYF

J gene: TRBJ2-2
V gene: TRBV2
CDR3 protein: CASDRDRPFSGSAGELFF

J gene: TRBJ1-4
V gene: TRBV6-5
CDR3 protein: CASSYREGDYEKLFF

J gene: TRBJ1-4
V gene: TRBV28
CDR3 protein: CASRTHNNEKLFF

J gene: TRBJ2-3
V gene: TRBV6-5
CDR3 protein: CASSEIIGTGDVF

J gene: TRBJ2-5
V gene: TRBV29-1
CDR3 protein: CSGGRETQYF

J gene: TRBJ2-5
V gene: TRBV5-4
CDR3 protein: CASGRTGGLGETQYF

J gene: TRBJ2-2
V gene: TRBV5-1
CDR3 protein: CASSWNGQANTGELFF

J gene: TRBJ1-2
V gene: TRBV30
CDR3 protein: CAWSLRGTYGYTF